This record looks at one T cell receptor beta chain sequence and its context. This sample stems from a study of cytomegalovirus exposure and HLA in healthy donors. Trimming shortened V by 5 bases and J by 7 bases, and 15 bases separated the two germline ends. CDR1 MGHDK and CDR2 SYGVNS come from the germline V gene. This CDR3 is built from 14 residues. Amplification used 60 Vbeta primers and 13 Jbeta primers. Clones were read by immunoSEQ multiplex PCR, and TCRdb kept only the in-frame ones, dropping some. This table has hundreds of thousands of clones, more than 75% appearing once. This receptor was taken from a man between 35 and 55 years old in good health and CMV-seropositive. The chain carries TRBV25-1 and TRBJ2-1; possibly TRBD1 for D (5 bases). The sequenced sample consisted of PBMCs. As DNA, the CDR3 is TGTGCCAGCAGTTTCCCTACAGGCACAAATGAGCAGTTCTTC. Amino acids: CASSFPTGTNEQFF.